Following are 18 T cell receptor beta chains from one sample sequenced in a study of low-dose radiotherapy and immunotherapy resistance in tumors. TRAV- and TRBV-specific primers, spanning alpha and beta chains, primed first-strand cDNA. PCR amplification of the TCRs was performed with Phusion for 20 PCR cycles, and it relied on a constant-region primer together with a V-primer adapter. One entry per CDR3 protein, called by TCRdb with MiXCR from the reads. The sample has approximately 80,000 distinct CDR3 sequences; around a sixth are singletons. Time point defined: after trial treatment. The treatment was: LDRT plus nivolumab, ipilimumab, low-dose cyclophosphamide and aspirin (RACIN trial). The specimen comprised PBMCs, sampled after low-dose radiotherapy plus immunotherapy. Source of these receptors: a male donor with prostate cancer.

This clonotype was seen many times. This rearrangement joins TRBV30 to TRBJ2-2; D is possibly TRBD2 (5 bases). Germline loops: CDR1 GTSNPN, CDR2 SVGIG (reference sequence). V was shortened by 7 bases and J by 7 bases, with 10 bases between the two germline ends. The CDR3 is 11 amino acids. The CDR3 DNA sequence: TGTGCCTCGGACTTGGGCGGGGAGCTGTTTTTT. Its translation is CASDLGGELFF.

CDR3 protein: CASSFRDRDKTQYF. In nucleotides, the CDR3 is TGTGCCAGCAGCTTCCGGGACAGGGACAAGACCCAGTACTTC. This chain links TRBV5-5 with TRBJ2-5; 9 bases fit TRBD1. CDR3 length equals 14 residues. Germline-derived CDR1 and CDR2 are SGHKS and YYEKEE (reference sequence). The junction had 5 bases not matched to a gene; V was cut back by 2 bases and J by 6 bases.

The CDR3 DNA is TGCGCCAGCAGCCAAGATCCGAGAATATCCGCTCAGCCCCAGCATTTT. As protein: CASSQDPRISAQPQHF. V is TRBV4-1 and J is TRBJ1-5; no clear D. The CDR3 runs 16 residues. The germline V gene encodes CDR1 MGHRA and CDR2 YSYEKL. The V end was cut by 0 bases, the J end by 6 bases, with 15 bases between.

This chain connects TRBV9 to TRBJ2-2; tentatively, D is TRBD2 (5 bases). CDR1 is SGDLS and CDR2 is YYNGEE in the germline V gene. V dropped 0 bases and J dropped 3 bases, with 9 bases sitting between them. CDR3 length: 15 residues. The CDR3 sequence is CASSVDSGYTGELFF. The CDR3 coding sequence is TGTGCCAGCAGCGTAGATTCGGGATACACCGGGGAGCTGTTTTTT. The whole variable domain, remainder taken from reference TRBV9 and TRBJ2-2, is DSGVTQTPKHLITATGQRVTLRCSPRSGDLSVYWYQQSLDQGLQFLIQYYNGEERAKGNILERFSAQQFPDLHSELNLSSLELGDSALYFCASSVDSGYTGELFFGEGSRLTVL.

V and J are TRBV7-2 and TRBJ2-5; no reliable D call. V lost 3 bases to trimming and J lost 5 bases, with 13 bases between them. The CDR3 runs to 14 residues. CDR1 SGHTA and CDR2 FQGNSA come from the germline V gene. The CDR3 region has the DNA TGTGCCAGCAGCTTTATCATCGTCGGGGAGACCCAGTACTTC. This sequence encodes CASSFIIVGETQYF.

V and J are TRBV4-1 and TRBJ2-1, with TRBD2 matching 9 bases. Looked up from germline, CDR1 is MGHRA and CDR2 is YSYEKL. Losses at the gene ends were 0 bases for V and 10 bases for J; bases not matched to a gene: 10. The CDR3 sequence is 16 residues long. The DNA for the CDR3 is TGCGCCAGCAGCCAAGACCCAGCGGGAGGCCCTCGGGAGCAGTTCTTC. Amino acids: CASSQDPAGGPREQFF.

In this sample, this clonotype turned up many times. The chain employs TRBV29-1 and TRBJ2-6; no clear D gene. The CDR3 runs 12 residues. Trimming stripped 5 bases from V and 3 bases from J, with 5 bases between. Germline V lookup: CDR1 SQVTM, CDR2 ANQGSEA. In DNA, the CDR3 is TGCAGCGTTAGAGTTGGGGCCAACGTCCTGACTTTC. Translated: CSVRVGANVLTF.

This clonotype came up many times. The J gene is TRBJ2-7, the V gene TRBV29-1; a possible D gene is TRBD1 (6 bases). CDR1 is SQVTM and CDR2 is ANQGSEA in the germline V gene. CDR3 length: 13 amino acids. The germline V and J ends were trimmed by 6 bases and 0 bases, with 12 bases remaining between them. Here the CDR3 DNA reads TGCAGCGTACAGGGTCTTGGCTCCTACGAGCAGTACTTC. Protein sequence: CSVQGLGSYEQYF.

This clonotype was detected ten times or more. The rearrangement uses TRBV6-1 and TRBJ2-1, with 13 bases aligning to TRBD2. The junction had 8 bases not matched to a gene; V was cut back by 6 bases and J by 9 bases. The germline V gene has CDR1 MNHNS and CDR2 SASEGT. This CDR3 comprises 15 residues. CDR3 loop: CASSPRLAGGAEQFF. CDR3 nucleotide sequence: TGTGCCAGCAGCCCTCGACTAGCGGGAGGAGCTGAGCAGTTCTTC.

This clonotype was recorded many times. The chain couples TRBV28 to TRBJ2-7; either TRBD1 or TRBD2 may fit D (6 bases each). Between the trimmed V and J ends, which lost 7 bases and 3 bases, there was a span of 13 bases. Germline V gene sequence: CDR1 MDHEN, CDR2 SYDVKM. The CDR3 sequence is 13 residues long. The CDR3 region has the DNA TGTGCCAGCAAACCCGGGGGCGGCTACGAGCAGTACTTC. Translated: CASKPGGGYEQYF. Looking up the rest from reference TRBV28 and TRBJ2-7 gives the full variable domain: DVKVTQSSRYLVKRTGEKVFLECVQDMDHENMFWYRQDPGLGLRLIYFSYDVKMKEKGDIPEGYSVSREKKERFSLILESASTNQTSMYLCASKPGGGYEQYFGPGTRLTVT.

Many counts were recorded for this clonotype. The chain joins TRBV20-1 to TRBJ1-1; D not resolved. V shed 3 bases and J shed 8 bases, with 16 bases lying between them. Per germline, CDR1 DFQATT and CDR2 SNEGSKA (reference sequence). The CDR3 contains 13 residues. The CDR3 nucleotides are TGCAGTGCTAGCGCGTGGGCAGGATACGAAGCTTTCTTT. This gives the protein CSASAWAGYEAFF.

This clonotype was seen at least ten times. The rearrangement joins TRBV19 to TRBJ1-1; 7 bases fit TRBD1. The junction had 7 bases not matched to a gene; V was cut back by 8 bases and J by 1 base. This CDR3 region has 14 residues. Germline CDR1 reads LNHDA; CDR2 reads SQIVND (reference sequence). CDR3 in amino acids: CASSLGDRNTEAFF. The CDR3 region has the DNA TGTGCCAGTTCCCTAGGGGACAGGAACACTGAAGCTTTCTTT.

This clonotype was detected only a few times. CDR3 in amino acids: CASTGGANYGYTF. In DNA form, the CDR3 reads TGTGCCAGCACTGGCGGAGCTAACTATGGCTACACCTTC. The J gene is TRBJ1-2, the V gene TRBV27; D remains unclear. V shed 7 bases and J shed 0 bases, with 9 bases lying between them. The CDR3 has 13 residues. Germline V gene sequence: CDR1 MNHEY, CDR2 SMNVEV (reference sequence).

V usage is TRBV28 and J usage is TRBJ1-1; 10 bases align to TRBD1. The CDR3 has 15 amino acids. Germline V gene lookup returns CDR1 MDHEN and CDR2 SYDVKM. V lost 2 bases to trimming and J lost 4 bases; unmatched junction nucleotides: 4. The CDR3 DNA is TGTGCCAGCAGTTTAGGGACAGGGGAAGGCACTGAAGCTTTCTTT. Protein: CASSLGTGEGTEAFF.

This clonotype was seen at least ten times. This sequence joins TRBV4-2 and TRBJ2-5; no reliable D call. V was clipped by 5 bases and J by 5 bases, with 12 bases between them. The CDR3 runs to 13 residues. Germline V lookup: CDR1 LGHNA, CDR2 YNFKEQ. The CDR3 is CASSVHSMETQYF. For the CDR3, the DNA is TGTGCCAGCAGCGTACACTCCATGGAGACCCAGTACTTC.

This clonotype rates as medium-sized. The chain couples TRBV4-2 to TRBJ1-6; D uncertain. This CDR3 is 14 amino acids long. V was pared by 1 base and J by 6 bases, with 7 bases between. CDR1 and CDR2 from the germline V gene are LGHNA and YNFKEQ. Here the CDR3 reads CASSQVPRNSPLHF. The CDR3 bases are TGTGCCAGCAGCCAAGTCCCGCGTAATTCACCCCTCCACTTT.

This chain links TRBV3-1 with TRBJ2-7; TRBD2 agrees at 7 bases. Germline V gives CDR1 LGHDT, CDR2 YNNKEL (reference sequence). J lost 1 base, V lost 4 bases, and 4 bases had no gene match. The CDR3 runs 14 residues. As DNA, the CDR3 is TGTGCCAGCAGCCCCCAAGCGGGGTCCTACGAGCAGTACTTC. Translating it yields CASSPQAGSYEQYF.

The sample holds many counts of this clonotype. The genes are TRBV10-3 and TRBJ2-7, with 9 bases lining up with TRBD1. The CDR3 is 15 amino acids. V was clipped by 4 bases and J by 1 base; unmatched bases: 5. CDR1 and CDR2 from the germline V gene are ENHRY and SYGVKD. CDR3 region: CAISARTGASYEQYF. In DNA, the CDR3 is TGTGCCATCAGTGCAAGGACAGGGGCGTCCTACGAGCAGTACTTC.